The 17 T cell receptor beta chains in this list originate from one sample, sequenced in a study of cytomegalovirus exposure and HLA in healthy donors. Both 60 Vbeta primers and 13 Jbeta primers went into the PCR. TCRdb's table, derived via immunoSEQ multiplex PCR, lists solely in-frame clones and lacks some. The data hold approximately 78,000 clones, with about four fifths observed a single time. Sequencing was performed on PBMCs. The receptors were sampled from a woman between 45 and 60 years old in good health and CMV-seronegative.

The rearrangement joins TRBV28 to TRBJ1-4; TRBD1 matches 9 bases. There are 15 residues in the CDR3. CDR1 and CDR2 (germline): MDHEN, SYDVKM. J gave up 5 bases and V 6 bases, and 7 bases lay outside the gene matches. The CDR3 here is CASSGGGQGNEKLFF. The CDR3 coding sequence is TGTGCCAGCAGCGGGGGGGGACAGGGCAATGAAAAACTGTTTTTT.

The chain joins TRBV7-8 to TRBJ1-1; a possible D gene is TRBD1 (5 bases). The V gene lost 1 base and the J gene lost 0 bases, with 12 bases spanning the gap. CDR3 length equals 16 residues. Germline V CDR1 and CDR2: SGHVS, FQNEAQ. The CDR3 coding sequence is TGTGCCAGCAGCTTAGGGGGCTCGCCCATGAACACTGAAGCTTTCTTT. Protein sequence: CASSLGGSPMNTEAFF.

V is TRBV6-4 and J is TRBJ1-6; 9 nucleotides agree with TRBD1. This CDR3 has 14 residues. V was clipped by 2 bases and J by 7 bases; unmatched bases: 0. CDR1 and CDR2 (germline): MRHNA, SNTAGT. CDR3 DNA sequence: TGTGCCAGCAGTGACGGACAGGGGAATTCACCCCTCCACTTT. Amino acids: CASSDGQGNSPLHF.

The CDR3 loop is CASSGSGRGLNEQFF. The CDR3 DNA reads as TGTGCCAGCAGTGGTAGCGGGAGAGGTCTCAATGAGCAGTTCTTC. The V call is TRBV28, the J call TRBJ2-1; 9 nucleotides agree with TRBD2. The germline V gene has CDR1 MDHEN and CDR2 SYDVKM. The J segment lost 6 bases and the V segment lost 5 bases, leaving 8 bases of the junction unmatched. The CDR3 extends over 15 amino acids.

This chain connects TRBV6-5 to TRBJ2-1, with 9 bases lining up with TRBD2. The CDR3 loop spans 15 amino acids. V shed 8 bases, J shed 8 bases, and the junction held 13 bases outside the gene matches. CDR1 and CDR2 (germline): MNHEY, SVGAGI. CDR3 in DNA: TGTGCCAGCTCGGACGTAGCGGGAGTAGGCCATGAGCAGTTCTTC. Translated: CASSDVAGVGHEQFF.

The V call is TRBV2, the J call TRBJ2-1; weak D call: TRBD2 (5 bases). CDR3 length: 16 amino acids. Trimming cost V 3 bases and J 7 bases, with 19 bases left between them. The germline gives CDR1 SNHLY, CDR2 FYNNEI. CDR3 residues: CASSEPSLITGNEQFF. The DNA of the CDR3 is TGTGCCAGCAGTGAGCCTAGCCTAATCACGGGGAATGAGCAGTTCTTC.

This clone has a single count. The gene calls are TRBV29-1 and TRBJ2-3; TRBD2 agrees at 13 bases. Germline loops: CDR1 SQVTM, CDR2 ANQGSEA. The V gene end was trimmed by 6 bases and the J gene end by 0 bases; junction bases not matched to a gene: 6. The CDR3 covers 16 residues. The CDR3 here is CSVAGLAGLSTDTQYF. As DNA, the CDR3 is TGCAGCGTCGCGGGACTAGCGGGGCTTAGCACAGATACGCAGTATTTT.

The chain is built from TRBV28 and TRBJ1-1; no definite D call. This CDR3 is built from 13 residues. The V gene's germline CDR1 is MDHEN and CDR2 SYDVKM. The V and J ends lost 7 bases and 1 base respectively, with 10 bases between them. CDR3 region: CASINRENTEAFF. DNA of the CDR3: TGTGCCAGCATTAACAGAGAGAACACTGAAGCTTTCTTT. Variable domain in full (rest from reference TRBV28 and TRBJ1-1): DVKVTQSSRYLVKRTGEKVFLECVQDMDHENMFWYRQDPGLGLRLIYFSYDVKMKEKGDIPEGYSVSREKKERFSLILESASTNQTSMYLCASINRENTEAFFGQGTRLTVV.

V and J are TRBV7-3 and TRBJ2-3; 8 positions match TRBD2. CDR1 is SGHTA, CDR2 FQGTGA, per germline. The V gene end was trimmed by 2 bases and the J gene end by 5 bases; junction bases not matched to a gene: 12. This CDR3 has 17 amino acids. The CDR3 sequence is CASSLRGGSLPGDTQYF. Here the CDR3 DNA reads TGTGCCAGCAGCTTACGGGGGGGGAGCCTTCCGGGAGATACGCAGTATTTT.

This chain uses TRBV9 with TRBJ2-3, with unresolved D. The V gene's germline CDR1 is SGDLS and CDR2 YYNGEE. Trimming left V 0 bases short and J 4 bases short, with 9 bases between. This CDR3 is built from 14 residues. In nucleotides, the CDR3 is TGTGCCAGCAGCGTAGCCCCCCACTCAGATACGCAGTATTTT. It codes for CASSVAPHSDTQYF.

V usage is TRBV15 and J usage is TRBJ2-1, with 8 nucleotides matching TRBD2. The CDR3 has 16 amino acids. V was pared by 0 bases and J by 7 bases, with 8 bases of the junction left unmatched. Germline V CDR1 and CDR2: LNHNV, YYDKDF (reference sequence). The CDR3 DNA reads as TGTGCCACCAGCAGAGATAAGCGGGAGTTGGGGAATGAGCAGTTCTTC. Translation gives CATSRDKRELGNEQFF.

The sample holds a few counts of this clone. V and J are TRBV18 and TRBJ1-1; TRBD1 is a possible D gene (5 bases). The V and J ends lost 3 bases and 0 bases respectively, with 5 bases between them. The germline V gene has CDR1 KGHSH and CDR2 LQKENI. The CDR3 has 13 residues. CDR3 bases: TGTGCCAGCTCACCGGACATGAACACTGAAGCTTTCTTT. Residues: CASSPDMNTEAFF.

The gene calls are TRBV7-8 and TRBJ1-5; D is possibly TRBD1 (6 bases). Looked up from germline, CDR1 is SGHVS and CDR2 is FQNEAQ. The CDR3 is made up of 15 amino acids. The V end was cut by 2 bases, the J end by 7 bases, with 15 bases between. CDR3 bases: TGTGCCAGCAGCTTATATCAGGGGCCGGGGCAGCCCCAGCATTTT. It translates to CASSLYQGPGQPQHF. The whole variable domain, filled in from reference TRBV7-8 and TRBJ1-5, reads GAGVSQSPRYKVAKRGQDVALRCDPISGHVSLFWYQQALGQGPEFLTYFQNEAQLDKSGLPSDRFFAERPEGSVSTLKIQRTQQEDSAVYLCASSLYQGPGQPQHFGDGTRLSIL.

CDR3 region: CASSVGAEPTYEQYF. The CDR3 DNA reads TGTGCCAGCAGCGTAGGGGCAGAACCAACCTACGAGCAGTACTTC. The chain is built from TRBV9 and TRBJ2-7; D is unresolved. Trimming pared 0 bases from V and 2 bases from J, leaving 12 bases between. The CDR3 runs to 15 residues. Per the germline V gene, CDR1 is SGDLS and CDR2 is YYNGEE. Complete variable domain (other parts from reference TRBV9 and TRBJ2-7): DSGVTQTPKHLITATGQRVTLRCSPRSGDLSVYWYQQSLDQGLQFLIQYYNGEERAKGNILERFSAQQFPDLHSELNLSSLELGDSALYFCASSVGAEPTYEQYFGPGTRLTVT.

On this clone itself: The sample contains more than one DNA sequence encoding this CDR3. The CDR3 bases are TGTGCCAGCAGTGAGGGGACAGGGGGAACCGGGGAGCTGTTTTTT. Amino acid sequence: CASSEGTGGTGELFF. The rearrangement links TRBV2 to TRBJ2-2; 11 nucleotides match TRBD1. CDR1 and CDR2 from the germline V gene are SNHLY and FYNNEI. V shed 3 bases, J shed 5 bases, and the junction held 2 bases outside the gene matches. There are 15 residues in the CDR3.

The chain combines TRBV5-5 with TRBJ2-1; weak D call: TRBD1 (6 bases). The CDR3 is 16 residues long. V gave up 4 bases and J gave up 2 bases, with 16 bases separating them. Germline values: CDR1 SGHKS, CDR2 YYEKEE (reference sequence). In nucleotides, the CDR3 is TGTGCCAGCAGCACGGTACAGGGCCTTACCTACAATGAGCAGTTCTTC. Translated: CASSTVQGLTYNEQFF.

This chain joins TRBV5-6 and TRBJ2-1, with 9 bases fitting TRBD1. Germline trimming cut 5 bases from V and 3 bases from J; bases unmatched to any gene: 6. From germline, CDR1 is SGHDT and CDR2 YYEEEE. This CDR3 has 15 residues. CDR3 amino acids: CASSYDRGGYNEQFF. The CDR3, as DNA: TGTGCCAGCAGTTATGACAGGGGGGGCTACAATGAGCAGTTCTTC.